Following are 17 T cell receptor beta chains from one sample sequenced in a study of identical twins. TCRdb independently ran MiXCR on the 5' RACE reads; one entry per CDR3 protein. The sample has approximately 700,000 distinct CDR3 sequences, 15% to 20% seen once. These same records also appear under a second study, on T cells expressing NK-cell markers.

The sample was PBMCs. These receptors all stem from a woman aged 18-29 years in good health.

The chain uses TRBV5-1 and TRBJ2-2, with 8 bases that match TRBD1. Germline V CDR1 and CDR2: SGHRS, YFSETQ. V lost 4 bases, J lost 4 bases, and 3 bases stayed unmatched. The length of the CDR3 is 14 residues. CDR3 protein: CASSGGQVTGELFF. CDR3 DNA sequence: TGCGCCAGCAGCGGGGGACAGGTCACCGGGGAGCTGTTTTTT. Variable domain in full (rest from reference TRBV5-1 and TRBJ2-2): KAGVTQTPRYLIKTRGQQVTLSCSPISGHRSVSWYQQTPGQGLQFLFEYFSETQRNKGNFPGRFSGRQFSNSRSEMNVSTLELGDSALYLCASSGGQVTGELFFGEGSRLTVL.

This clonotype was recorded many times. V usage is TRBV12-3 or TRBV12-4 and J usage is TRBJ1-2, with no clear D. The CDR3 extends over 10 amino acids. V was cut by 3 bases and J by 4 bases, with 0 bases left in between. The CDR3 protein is CASSFYGYTF. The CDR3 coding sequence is TGTGCCAGCAGTTTCTATGGCTACACCTTC.

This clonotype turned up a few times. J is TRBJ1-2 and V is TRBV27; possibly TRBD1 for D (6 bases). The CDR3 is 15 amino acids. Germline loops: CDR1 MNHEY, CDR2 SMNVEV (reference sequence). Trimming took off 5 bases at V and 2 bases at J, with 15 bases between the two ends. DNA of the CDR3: TGTGCCAGCAGTCCAGCCGGACAGCTGAACTATGGCTACACCTTC. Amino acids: CASSPAGQLNYGYTF.

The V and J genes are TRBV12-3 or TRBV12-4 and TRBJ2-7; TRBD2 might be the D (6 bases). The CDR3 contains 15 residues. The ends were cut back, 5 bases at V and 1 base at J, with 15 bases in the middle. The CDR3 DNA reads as TGTGCCAGCAGTAACCAAAACGGAGGGTCCTACGAGCAGTACTTC. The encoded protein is CASSNQNGGSYEQYF.

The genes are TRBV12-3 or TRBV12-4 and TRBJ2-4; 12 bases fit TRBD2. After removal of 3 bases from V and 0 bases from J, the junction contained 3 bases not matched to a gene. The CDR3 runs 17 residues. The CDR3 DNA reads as TGTGCCAGCAGTTTTATGACTAGCGGGGGAGCCAAAAACATTCAGTACTTC. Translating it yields CASSFMTSGGAKNIQYF.

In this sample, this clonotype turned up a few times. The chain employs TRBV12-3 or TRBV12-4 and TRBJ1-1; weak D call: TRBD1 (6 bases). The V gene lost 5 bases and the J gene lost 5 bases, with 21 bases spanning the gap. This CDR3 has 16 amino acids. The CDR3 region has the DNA TGTGCCAGCAGTCTCCTCTCCGGGCAGGGGCGGACTGAAGCTTTCTTT. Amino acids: CASSLLSGQGRTEAFF.

CDR3: CASKGLTAGLTDTQYF. CDR3 DNA sequence: TGTGCCAGCAAGGGGCTGACAGCGGGACTCACAGATACGCAGTATTTT. The rearrangement joins TRBV27 to TRBJ2-3; 7 bases align to TRBD2. CDR3 length equals 16 residues. Germline V gives CDR1 MNHEY, CDR2 SMNVEV (reference sequence). The junction had 12 bases not matched to a gene; V was cut back by 7 bases and J by 2 bases.

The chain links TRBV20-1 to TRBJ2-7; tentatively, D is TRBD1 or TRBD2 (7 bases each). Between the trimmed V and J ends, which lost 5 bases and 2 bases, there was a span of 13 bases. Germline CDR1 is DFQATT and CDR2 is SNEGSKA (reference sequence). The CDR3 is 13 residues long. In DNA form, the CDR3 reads TGCAGTGCTGTTCAGGGGGGGGCCTACGAGCAGTACTTC. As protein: CSAVQGGAYEQYF.

For the CDR3, the DNA is TGTGCCAGCAGCCATGCGGGAGGCTCAACCGGATACGAGCAGTACTTC. Translation gives CASSHAGGSTGYEQYF. This chain uses TRBV3-1 with TRBJ2-7; the match to TRBD2 covers 8 bases. CDR1 and CDR2 from the germline V gene are LGHDT and YNNKEL (reference sequence). With V trimmed by 3 bases and J by 4 bases, 11 bases remained unmatched. The CDR3 length is 16 residues.

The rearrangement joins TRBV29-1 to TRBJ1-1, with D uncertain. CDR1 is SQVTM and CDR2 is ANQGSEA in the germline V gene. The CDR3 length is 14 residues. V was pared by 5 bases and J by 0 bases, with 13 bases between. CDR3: CSVCNSGLNTEAFF. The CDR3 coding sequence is TGCAGCGTTTGTAACAGCGGCCTGAACACTGAAGCTTTCTTT.

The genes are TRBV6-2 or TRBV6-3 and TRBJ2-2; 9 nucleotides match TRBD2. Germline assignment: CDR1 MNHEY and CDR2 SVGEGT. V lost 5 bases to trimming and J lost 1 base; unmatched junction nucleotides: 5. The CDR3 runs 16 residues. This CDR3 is CASSTLAGQNTGELFF. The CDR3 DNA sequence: TGTGCCAGCAGTACCCTAGCGGGACAGAACACCGGGGAGCTGTTTTTT.

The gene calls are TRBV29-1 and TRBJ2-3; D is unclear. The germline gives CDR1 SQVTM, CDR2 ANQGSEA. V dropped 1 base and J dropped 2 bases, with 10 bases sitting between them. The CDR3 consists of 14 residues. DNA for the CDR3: TGCAGCGTTGAAGGGAAAGGAGCCACAGATACGCAGTATTTT. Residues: CSVEGKGATDTQYF.

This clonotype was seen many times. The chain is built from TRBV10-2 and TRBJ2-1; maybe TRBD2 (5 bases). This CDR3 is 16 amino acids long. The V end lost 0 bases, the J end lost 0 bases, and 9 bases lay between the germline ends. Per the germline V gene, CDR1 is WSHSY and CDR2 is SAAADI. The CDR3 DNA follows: TGCGCCAGCAGTGAGTCCCTGGGGAGCTCCTACAATGAGCAGTTCTTC. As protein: CASSESLGSSYNEQFF.

The CDR3 sequence: CASSLKGPETQYF. DNA of the CDR3: TGTGCCAGCAGCTTAAAAGGGCCCGAGACCCAGTACTTC. V gene TRBV7-2 combines with J gene TRBJ2-5; D not resolved. This CDR3 spans 13 amino acids. V gave up 2 bases and J gave up 5 bases, with 9 bases separating them. Germline CDR1 reads SGHTA; CDR2 reads FQGNSA. The full variable domain, its missing parts supplied by reference TRBV7-2 and TRBJ2-5, is GAGVSQSPSNKVTEKGKDVELRCDPISGHTALYWYRQSLGQGLEFLIYFQGNSAPDKSGLPSDRFSAERTGGSVSTLTIQRTQQEDSAVYLCASSLKGPETQYFGPGTRLLVL.

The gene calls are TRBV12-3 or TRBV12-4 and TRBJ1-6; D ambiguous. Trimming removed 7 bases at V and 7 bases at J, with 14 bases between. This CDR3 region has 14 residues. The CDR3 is CASTRSGRNSPLHF. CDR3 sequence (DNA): TGTGCCAGCACTCGTTCGGGCCGGAATTCACCCCTCCACTTT.

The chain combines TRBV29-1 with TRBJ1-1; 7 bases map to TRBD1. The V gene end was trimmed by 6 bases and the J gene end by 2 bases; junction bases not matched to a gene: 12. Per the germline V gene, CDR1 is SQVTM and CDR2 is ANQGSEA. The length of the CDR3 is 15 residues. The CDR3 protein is CSVELRGQKNTEAFF. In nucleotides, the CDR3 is TGCAGCGTCGAGCTCCGGGGACAGAAAAACACTGAAGCTTTCTTT.

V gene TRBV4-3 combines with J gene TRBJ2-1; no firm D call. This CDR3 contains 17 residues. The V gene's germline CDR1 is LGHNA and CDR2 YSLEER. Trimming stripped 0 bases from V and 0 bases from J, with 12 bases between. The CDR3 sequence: CASSQDTLQSSYNEQFF. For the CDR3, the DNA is TGCGCCAGCAGCCAAGATACTCTCCAAAGCTCCTACAATGAGCAGTTCTTC.